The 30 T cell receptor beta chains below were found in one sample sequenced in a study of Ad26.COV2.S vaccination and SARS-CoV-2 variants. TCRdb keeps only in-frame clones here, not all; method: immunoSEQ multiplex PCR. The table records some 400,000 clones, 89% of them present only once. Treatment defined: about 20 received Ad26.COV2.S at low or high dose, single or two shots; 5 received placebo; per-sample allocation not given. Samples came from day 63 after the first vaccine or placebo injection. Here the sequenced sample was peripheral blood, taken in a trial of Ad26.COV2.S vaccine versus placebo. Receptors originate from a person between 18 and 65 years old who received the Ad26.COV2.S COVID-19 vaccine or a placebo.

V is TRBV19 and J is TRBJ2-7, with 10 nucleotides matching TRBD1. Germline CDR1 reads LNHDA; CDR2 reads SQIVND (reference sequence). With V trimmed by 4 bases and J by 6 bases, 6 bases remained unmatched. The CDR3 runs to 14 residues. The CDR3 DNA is TGTGCCAGTAGTACGGGACAGGGGCTGGGCGAGCAGTACTTC. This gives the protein CASSTGQGLGEQYF.

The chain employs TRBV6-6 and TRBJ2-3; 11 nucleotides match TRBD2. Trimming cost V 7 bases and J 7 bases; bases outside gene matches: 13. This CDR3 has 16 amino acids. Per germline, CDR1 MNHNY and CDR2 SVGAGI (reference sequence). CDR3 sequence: CASTARVAGGWNTQYF. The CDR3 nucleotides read TGTGCCAGCACCGCCCGGGTAGCGGGAGGGTGGAATACGCAGTATTTT.

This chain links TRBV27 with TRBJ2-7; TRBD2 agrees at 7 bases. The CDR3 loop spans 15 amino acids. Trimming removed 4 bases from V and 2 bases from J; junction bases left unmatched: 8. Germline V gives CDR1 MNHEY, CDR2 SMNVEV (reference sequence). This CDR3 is CASSSTPSGTYEQYF. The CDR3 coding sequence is TGTGCCAGCAGTTCCACCCCTAGCGGAACCTACGAGCAGTACTTC.

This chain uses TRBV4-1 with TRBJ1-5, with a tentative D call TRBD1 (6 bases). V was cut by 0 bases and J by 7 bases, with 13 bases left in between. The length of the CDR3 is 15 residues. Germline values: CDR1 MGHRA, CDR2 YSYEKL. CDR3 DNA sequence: TGCGCCAGCAGCCAAGATTGGGGGGCAAGACAGCCCCAGCATTTT. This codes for CASSQDWGARQPQHF.

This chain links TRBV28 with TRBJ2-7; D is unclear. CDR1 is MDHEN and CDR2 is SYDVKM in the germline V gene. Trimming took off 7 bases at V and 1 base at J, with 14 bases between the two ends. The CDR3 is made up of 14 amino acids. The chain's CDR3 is CASKEPYPSYEQYF. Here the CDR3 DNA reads TGTGCCAGCAAGGAACCTTACCCATCCTACGAGCAGTACTTC.

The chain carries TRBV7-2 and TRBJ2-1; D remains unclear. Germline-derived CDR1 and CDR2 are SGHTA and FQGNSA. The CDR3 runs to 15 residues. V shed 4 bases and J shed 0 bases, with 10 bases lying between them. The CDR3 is CASSSRTRSYNEQFF. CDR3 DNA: TGTGCCAGCAGCTCCCGGACCCGCTCCTACAATGAGCAGTTCTTC.

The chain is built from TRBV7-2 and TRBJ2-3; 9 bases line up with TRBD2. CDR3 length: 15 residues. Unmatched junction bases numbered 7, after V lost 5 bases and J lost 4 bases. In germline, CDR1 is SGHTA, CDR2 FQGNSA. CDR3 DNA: TGTGCCAGCAGCCTACCTAGCGGGACCGCAGATACGCAGTATTTT. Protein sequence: CASSLPSGTADTQYF.

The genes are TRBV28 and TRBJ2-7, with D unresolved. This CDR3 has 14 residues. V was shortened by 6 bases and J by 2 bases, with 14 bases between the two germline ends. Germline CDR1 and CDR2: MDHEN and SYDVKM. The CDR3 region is CASRQAGPTYEQYF. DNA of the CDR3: TGTGCCAGCAGACAAGCCGGGCCCACCTACGAGCAGTACTTC.

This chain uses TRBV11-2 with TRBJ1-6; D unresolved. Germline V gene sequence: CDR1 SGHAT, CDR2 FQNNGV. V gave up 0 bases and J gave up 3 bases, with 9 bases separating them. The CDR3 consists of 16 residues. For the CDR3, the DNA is TGTGCCAGCAGCTTAGAGCCCGGGATCTATAATTCACCCCTCCACTTT. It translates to CASSLEPGIYNSPLHF.

This chain's CDR3 is CASSKLGQETQYF. In nucleotides, the CDR3 is TGTGCCAGCAGTAAGCTAGGGCAAGAGACCCAGTACTTC. The rearrangement joins TRBV27 to TRBJ2-5; D gene ambiguous. Germline V gene data show CDR1 as MNHEY and CDR2 as SMNVEV (reference sequence). The CDR3 has 13 residues. The V end was cut by 5 bases, the J end by 2 bases, with 9 bases between.

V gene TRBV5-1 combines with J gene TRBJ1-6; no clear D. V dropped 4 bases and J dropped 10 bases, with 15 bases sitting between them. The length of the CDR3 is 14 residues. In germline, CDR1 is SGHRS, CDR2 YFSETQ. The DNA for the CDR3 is TGCGCCAGCAGCGCGGGAAGTGGAAAGTCACCCCTCCACTTT. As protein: CASSAGSGKSPLHF.

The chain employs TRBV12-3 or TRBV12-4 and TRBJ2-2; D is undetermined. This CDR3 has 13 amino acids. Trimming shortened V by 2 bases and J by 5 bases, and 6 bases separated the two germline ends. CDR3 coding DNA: TGTGCCAGCAGTTTATGGGAAACCGGGGAGCTGTTTTTT. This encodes CASSLWETGELFF.

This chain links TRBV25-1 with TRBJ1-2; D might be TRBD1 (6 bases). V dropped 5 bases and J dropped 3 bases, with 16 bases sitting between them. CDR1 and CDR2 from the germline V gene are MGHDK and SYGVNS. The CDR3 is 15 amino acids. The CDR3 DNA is TGTGCCAGCAGTAAAGACAGGTCGGACTACTATGGCTACACCTTC. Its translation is CASSKDRSDYYGYTF.

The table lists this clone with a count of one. The chain's CDR3 is CASSQEDRGNYGYTF. CDR3 DNA: TGCGCCAGCAGCCAAGAGGACAGGGGAAACTATGGCTACACCTTC. The V and J genes are TRBV4-1 and TRBJ1-2, with 9 bases aligning to TRBD1. The CDR3 sequence is 15 residues long. With V trimmed by 0 bases and J by 2 bases, 1 base remained unmatched. The V gene's germline CDR1 is MGHRA and CDR2 YSYEKL.

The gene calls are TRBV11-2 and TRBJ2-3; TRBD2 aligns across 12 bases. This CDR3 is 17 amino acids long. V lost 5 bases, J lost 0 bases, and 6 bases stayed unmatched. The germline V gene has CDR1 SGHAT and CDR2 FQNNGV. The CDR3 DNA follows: TGTGCCAGCAGCATTCGGACTAGCGGGACTAGCACAGATACGCAGTATTTT. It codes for CASSIRTSGTSTDTQYF.

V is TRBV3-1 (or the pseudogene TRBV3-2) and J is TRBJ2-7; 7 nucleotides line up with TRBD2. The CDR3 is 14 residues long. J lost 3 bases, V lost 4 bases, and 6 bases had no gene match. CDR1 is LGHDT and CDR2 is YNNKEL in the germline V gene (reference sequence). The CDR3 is CASSPSGGNYEQYF. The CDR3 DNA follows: TGTGCCAGCAGCCCTAGCGGAGGCAACTACGAGCAGTACTTC.

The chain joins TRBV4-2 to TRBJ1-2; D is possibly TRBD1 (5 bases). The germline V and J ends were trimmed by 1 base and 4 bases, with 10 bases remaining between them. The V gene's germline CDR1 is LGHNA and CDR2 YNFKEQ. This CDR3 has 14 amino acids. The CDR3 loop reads CASSQGERGYGYTF. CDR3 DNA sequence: TGTGCCAGCAGCCAAGGGGAGAGGGGCTATGGCTACACCTTC.

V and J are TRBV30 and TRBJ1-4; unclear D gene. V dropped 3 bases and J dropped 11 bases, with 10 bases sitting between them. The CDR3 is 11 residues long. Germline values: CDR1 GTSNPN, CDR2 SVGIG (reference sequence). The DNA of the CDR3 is TGTGCCTGGAGGGTAGGCTCGAAACTGTTTTTT. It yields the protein CAWRVGSKLFF.

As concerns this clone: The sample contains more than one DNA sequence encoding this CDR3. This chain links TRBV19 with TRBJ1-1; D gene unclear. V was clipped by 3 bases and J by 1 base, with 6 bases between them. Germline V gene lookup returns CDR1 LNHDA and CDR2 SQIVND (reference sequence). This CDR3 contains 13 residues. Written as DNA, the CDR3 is TGTGCCAGTAGTATCGAGTCGAACACTGAAGCTTTCTTT. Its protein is CASSIESNTEAFF.

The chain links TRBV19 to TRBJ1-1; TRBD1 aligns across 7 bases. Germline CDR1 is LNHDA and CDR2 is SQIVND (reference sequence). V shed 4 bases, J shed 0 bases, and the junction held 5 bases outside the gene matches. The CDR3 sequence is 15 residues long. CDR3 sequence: CASSTPTGMNTEAFF. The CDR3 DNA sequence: TGTGCCAGTAGTACGCCGACAGGGATGAACACTGAAGCTTTCTTT. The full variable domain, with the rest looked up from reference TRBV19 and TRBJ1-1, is DGGITQSPKYLFRKEGQNVTLSCEQNLNHDAMYWYRQDPGQGLRLIYYSQIVNDFQKGDIAEGYSVSREKKESFPLTVTSAQKNPTAFYLCASSTPTGMNTEAFFGQGTRLTVV.

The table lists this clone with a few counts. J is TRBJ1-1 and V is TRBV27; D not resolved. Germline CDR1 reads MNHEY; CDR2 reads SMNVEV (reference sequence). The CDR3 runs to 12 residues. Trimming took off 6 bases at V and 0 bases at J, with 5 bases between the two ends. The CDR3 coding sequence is TGTGCCAGCAGAGGCGTGAACACTGAAGCTTTCTTT. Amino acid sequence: CASRGVNTEAFF.

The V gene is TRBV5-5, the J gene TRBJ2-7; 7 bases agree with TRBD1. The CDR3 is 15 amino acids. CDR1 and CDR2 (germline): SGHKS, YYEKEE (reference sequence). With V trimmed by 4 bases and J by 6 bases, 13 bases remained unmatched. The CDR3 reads CASSVTTGVYVEQYF. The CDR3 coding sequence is TGTGCCAGCAGCGTAACTACAGGGGTATACGTCGAGCAGTACTTC.

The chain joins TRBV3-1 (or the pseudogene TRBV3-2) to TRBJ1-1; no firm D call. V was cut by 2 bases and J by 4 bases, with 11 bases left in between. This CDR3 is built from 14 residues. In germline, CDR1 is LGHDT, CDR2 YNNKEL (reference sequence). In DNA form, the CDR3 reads TGTGCCAGCAGCCAACTAAGCGGGAGCACTGAAGCTTTCTTT. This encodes CASSQLSGSTEAFF.

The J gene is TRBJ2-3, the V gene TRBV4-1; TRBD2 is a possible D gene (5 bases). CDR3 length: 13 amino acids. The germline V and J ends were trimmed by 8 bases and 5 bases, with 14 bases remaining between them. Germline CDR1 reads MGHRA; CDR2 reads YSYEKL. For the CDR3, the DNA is TGCGCCAGCGGGGAGTTGGCGGGAGATACGCAGTATTTT. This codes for CASGELAGDTQYF.

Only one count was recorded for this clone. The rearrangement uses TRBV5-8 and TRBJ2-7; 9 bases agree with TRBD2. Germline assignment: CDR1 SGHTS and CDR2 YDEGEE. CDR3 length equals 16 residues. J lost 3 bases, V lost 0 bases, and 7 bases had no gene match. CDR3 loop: CASSLASGIPLYEQYF. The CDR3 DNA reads TGTGCCAGCAGCTTGGCTAGCGGGATCCCCCTCTACGAGCAGTACTTC.

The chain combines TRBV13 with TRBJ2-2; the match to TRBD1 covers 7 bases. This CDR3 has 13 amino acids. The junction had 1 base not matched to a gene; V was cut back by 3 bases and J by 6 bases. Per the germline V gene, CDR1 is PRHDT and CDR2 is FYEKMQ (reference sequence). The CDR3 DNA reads TGTGCCAGCAGCTTCGGACAGGCCGGGGAGCTGTTTTTT. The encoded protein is CASSFGQAGELFF. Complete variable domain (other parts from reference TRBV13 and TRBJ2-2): AAGVIQSPRHLIKEKRETATLKCYPIPRHDTVYWYQQGPGQDPQFLISFYEKMQSDKGSIPDRFSAQQFSDYHSELNMSSLELGDSALYFCASSFGQAGELFFGEGSRLTVL.

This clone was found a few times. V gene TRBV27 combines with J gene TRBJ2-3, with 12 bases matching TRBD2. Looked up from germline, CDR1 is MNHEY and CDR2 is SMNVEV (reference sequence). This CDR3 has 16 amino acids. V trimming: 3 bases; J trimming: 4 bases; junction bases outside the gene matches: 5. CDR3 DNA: TGTGCCAGCAGTTTGAGACTAGCGGGAGATTCAGATACGCAGTATTTT. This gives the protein CASSLRLAGDSDTQYF.

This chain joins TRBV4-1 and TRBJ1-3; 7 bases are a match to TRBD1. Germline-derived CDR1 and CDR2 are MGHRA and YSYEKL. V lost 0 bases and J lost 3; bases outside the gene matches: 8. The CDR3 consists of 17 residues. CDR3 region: CASSQDQRQGLGNTIYF. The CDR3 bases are TGCGCCAGCAGCCAAGATCAAAGACAGGGACTTGGAAACACCATATATTTT.

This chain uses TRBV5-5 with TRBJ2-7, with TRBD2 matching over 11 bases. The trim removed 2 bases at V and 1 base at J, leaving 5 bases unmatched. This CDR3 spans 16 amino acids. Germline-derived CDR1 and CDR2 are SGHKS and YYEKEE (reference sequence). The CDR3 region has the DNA TGTGCCAGCAGCTTCCTGACTAGCGGGACTTCCTACGAGCAGTACTTC. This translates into CASSFLTSGTSYEQYF.

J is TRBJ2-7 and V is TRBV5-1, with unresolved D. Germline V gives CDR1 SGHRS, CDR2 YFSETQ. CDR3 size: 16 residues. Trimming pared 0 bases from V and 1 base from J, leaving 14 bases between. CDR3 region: CASSLVTDPDSYEQYF. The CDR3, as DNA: TGCGCCAGCAGCTTGGTCACGGATCCTGATTCCTACGAGCAGTACTTC.